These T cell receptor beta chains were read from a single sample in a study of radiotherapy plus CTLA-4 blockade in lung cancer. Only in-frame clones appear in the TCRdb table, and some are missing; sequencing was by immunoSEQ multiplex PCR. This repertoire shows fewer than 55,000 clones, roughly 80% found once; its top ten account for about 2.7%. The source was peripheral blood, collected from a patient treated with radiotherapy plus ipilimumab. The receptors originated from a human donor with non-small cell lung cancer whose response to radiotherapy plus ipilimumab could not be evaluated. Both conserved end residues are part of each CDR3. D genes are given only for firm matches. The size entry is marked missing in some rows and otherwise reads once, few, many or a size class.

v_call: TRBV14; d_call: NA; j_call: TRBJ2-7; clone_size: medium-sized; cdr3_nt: TGTGCCAGCAGCCCCTCGGGTCTCGAGCAGTACTTC; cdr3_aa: CASSPSGLEQYF
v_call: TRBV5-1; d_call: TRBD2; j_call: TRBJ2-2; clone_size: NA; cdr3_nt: TGCGCCAGCAGCCTACCGACTAGCGGGAGCTCGTCTGGGGAGCTGTTTTTT; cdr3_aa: CASSLPTSGSSSGELFF
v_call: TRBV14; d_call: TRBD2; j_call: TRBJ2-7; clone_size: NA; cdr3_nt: TGTGCCAGCAGCTTGGGACTAGGCGACGAGCAGTACTTC; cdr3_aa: CASSLGLGDEQYF
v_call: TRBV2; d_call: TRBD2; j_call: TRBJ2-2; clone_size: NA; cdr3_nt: TGTGCCAGCACCCGAAGGGAGAGCGGGGGCTCGAACACCGGGGAGCTGTTTTTT; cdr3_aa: CASTRRESGGSNTGELFF
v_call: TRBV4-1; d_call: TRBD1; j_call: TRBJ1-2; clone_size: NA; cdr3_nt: TGCGCCAGCAGCCAAGGATTCCCCCCGACAGGGGGATCTGGCTACACCTTC; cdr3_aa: CASSQGFPPTGGSGYTF
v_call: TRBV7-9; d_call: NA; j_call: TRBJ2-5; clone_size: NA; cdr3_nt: TGTGCCAGCAGCTTACTAGCGGAGGGGGGAGAGACCCAGTACTTC; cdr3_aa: CASSLLAEGGETQYF
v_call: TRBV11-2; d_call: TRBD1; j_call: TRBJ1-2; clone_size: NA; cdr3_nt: TGTGCCAGCAGCCGGTGGGGGACAGGGATCAACTATGGCTACACCTTC; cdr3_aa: CASSRWGTGINYGYTF
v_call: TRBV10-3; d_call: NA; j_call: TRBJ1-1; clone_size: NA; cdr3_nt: TGTGCCATCAGTGAGTCGACAGTCACTGAAGCTTTCTTT; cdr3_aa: CAISESTVTEAFF
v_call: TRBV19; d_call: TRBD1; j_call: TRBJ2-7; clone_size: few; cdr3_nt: TGTGCCAGTAGTCCCGGGACAGGTCACTCCTACGAGCAGTACTTC; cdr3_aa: CASSPGTGHSYEQYF
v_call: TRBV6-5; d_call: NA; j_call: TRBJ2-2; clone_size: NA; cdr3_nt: TGTGCCAGCAGCCTGGGCTTCGGATGGGAGCTGTTTTTT; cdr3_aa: CASSLGFGWELFF
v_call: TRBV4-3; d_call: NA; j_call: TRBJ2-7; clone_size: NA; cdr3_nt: TGCGCCAGCAGCCAAGGCCCCGGGACTCAGTACGAGCAGTACTTC; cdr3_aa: CASSQGPGTQYEQYF
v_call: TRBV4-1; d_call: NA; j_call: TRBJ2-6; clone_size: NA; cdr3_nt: TGCGCCAGCAGCGACCTCCGAGGAGCCAACGTCCTGACTTTC; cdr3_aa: CASSDLRGANVLTF
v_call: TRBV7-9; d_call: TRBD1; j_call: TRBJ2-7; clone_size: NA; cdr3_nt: TGTGCCAGCAGCCCCGGGACAGCAAGTTCTTTCTACGAGCAGTACTTC; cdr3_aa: CASSPGTASSFYEQYF
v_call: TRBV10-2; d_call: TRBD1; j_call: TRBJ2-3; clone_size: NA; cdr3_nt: TGCGCCAGCAGTGACCCGGGACAGTACACAGATACGCAGTATTTT; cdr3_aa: CASSDPGQYTDTQYF
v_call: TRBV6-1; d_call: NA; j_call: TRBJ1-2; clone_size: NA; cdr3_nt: TGTGCCAGCAGGCCGACAGGAATCTATGGCTACACCTTC; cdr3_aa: CASRPTGIYGYTF
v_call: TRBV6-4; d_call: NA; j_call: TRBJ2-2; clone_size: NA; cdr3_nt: TGTGCCAGCAGCTTTACAGGGTTCGGGGAGCTGTTTTTT; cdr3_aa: CASSFTGFGELFF
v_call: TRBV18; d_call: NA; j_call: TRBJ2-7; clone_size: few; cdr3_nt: TGTGCCAGCTCAACACGAACAGGATTCGCAGACGAGCAGTACTTC; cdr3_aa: CASSTRTGFADEQYF
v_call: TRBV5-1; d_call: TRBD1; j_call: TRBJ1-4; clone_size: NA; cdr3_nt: TGCGCCAGCAGCGGCGGGACAGGGGCAACTAATGAAAAACTGTTTTTT; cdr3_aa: CASSGGTGATNEKLFF
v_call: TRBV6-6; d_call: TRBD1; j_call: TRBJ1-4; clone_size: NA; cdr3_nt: TGTGCCAGCACCACAGGACAGGGGGTTAGTGGTGAAAAACTGTTTTTT; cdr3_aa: CASTTGQGVSGEKLFF
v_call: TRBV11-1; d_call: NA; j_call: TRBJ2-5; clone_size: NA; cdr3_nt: TGTGCCAGCAGGAAACAACCCCAAGAGACCCAGTACTTC; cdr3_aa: CASRKQPQETQYF
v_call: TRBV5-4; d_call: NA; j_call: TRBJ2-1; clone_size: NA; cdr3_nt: TGTGCCAGCAGCCGGTCGCAAAATGAGCAGTTCTTC; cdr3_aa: CASSRSQNEQFF
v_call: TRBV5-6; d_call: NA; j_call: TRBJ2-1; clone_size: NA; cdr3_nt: TGTGCCAGCAGCTTGGTGGCGGGCGGGGGCGTAAATGAGCAGTTCTTC; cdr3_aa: CASSLVAGGGVNEQFF
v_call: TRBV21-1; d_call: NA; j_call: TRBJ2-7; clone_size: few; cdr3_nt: TGTGCCAGCAGCAAAGCGGGGCAGGGGGCGAACCACGAGCAGTACTTC; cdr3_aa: CASSKAGQGANHEQYF
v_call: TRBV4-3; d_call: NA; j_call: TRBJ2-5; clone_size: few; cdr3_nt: TGCGCCAGCCCCGCGGGAGAGACCCAGTACTTC; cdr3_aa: CASPAGETQYF
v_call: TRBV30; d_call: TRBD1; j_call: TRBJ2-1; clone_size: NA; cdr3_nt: TGTGCCTGGAGTGATGGACAGGGGGCGGGTGAGCAGTTCTTC; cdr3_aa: CAWSDGQGAGEQFF
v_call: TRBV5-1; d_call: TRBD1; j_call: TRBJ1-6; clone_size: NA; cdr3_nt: TGCGCCAGCAGCGAACTGACAGGGGGCAGTTCACCCCTCCACTTT; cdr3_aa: CASSELTGGSSPLHF
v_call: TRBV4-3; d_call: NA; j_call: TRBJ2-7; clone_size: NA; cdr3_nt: TGCGCCAGCAGCCAAGCGTCATTAGGGGCTTACGAGCAGTACTTC; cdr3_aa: CASSQASLGAYEQYF
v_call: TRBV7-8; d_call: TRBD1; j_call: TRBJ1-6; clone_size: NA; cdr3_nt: TGTGCCAGCAGCTTAGTCGCCTCGCTACAGGGGGAAGGTTCACCCCTCCACTTT; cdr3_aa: CASSLVASLQGEGSPLHF
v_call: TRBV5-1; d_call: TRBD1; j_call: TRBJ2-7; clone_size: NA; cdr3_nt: TGCGCCAGCAGCCTCAACCCCGGGACAGGGGGCTACGAGCAGTACTTC; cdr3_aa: CASSLNPGTGGYEQYF
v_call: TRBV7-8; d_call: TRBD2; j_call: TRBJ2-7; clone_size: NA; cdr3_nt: TGTGCCAGCAGCCACTCACGACTAGCGGGAGGAAAGCAGTACTTC; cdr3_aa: CASSHSRLAGGKQYF
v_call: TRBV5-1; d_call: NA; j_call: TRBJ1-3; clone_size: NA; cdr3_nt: TGCGCCAGCAGCGGAGAAAGTGGAAACACCATATATTTT; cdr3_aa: CASSGESGNTIYF
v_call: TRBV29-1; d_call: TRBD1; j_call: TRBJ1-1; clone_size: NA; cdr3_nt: TGCAGCGTTGAAGGGGACAGGGGAATGAACACTGAAGCTTTCTTT; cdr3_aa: CSVEGDRGMNTEAFF
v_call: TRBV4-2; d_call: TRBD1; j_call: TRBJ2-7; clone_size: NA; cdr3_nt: TGTGCCAGCAGCGGCCTGGGACAGGTAGGGGTTATCTACGAGCAGTACTTC; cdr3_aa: CASSGLGQVGVIYEQYF
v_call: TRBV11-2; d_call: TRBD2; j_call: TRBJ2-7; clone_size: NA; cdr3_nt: TGTGCCAGCAGCCCAGACGCTAGCGGGAGGGCCCGAGAGCAGTACTTC; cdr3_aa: CASSPDASGRAREQYF
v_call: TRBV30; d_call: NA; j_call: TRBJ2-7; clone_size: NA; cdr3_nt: TGTGCCTGGAACCTCGGGACTGACGGTGAGCAGTACTTC; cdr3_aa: CAWNLGTDGEQYF
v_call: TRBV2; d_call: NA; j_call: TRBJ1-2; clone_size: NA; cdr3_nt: TGTGCCAGTGGGTCCTATCCAGGGTCGAGCTATGGCTACACCTTC; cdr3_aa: CASGSYPGSSYGYTF
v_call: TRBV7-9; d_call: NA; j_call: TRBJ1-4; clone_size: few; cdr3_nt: TGTGCCAGCAGTCCTGGGGCGTCCAGTAAGGAAAAACTGTTTTTT; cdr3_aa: CASSPGASSKEKLFF
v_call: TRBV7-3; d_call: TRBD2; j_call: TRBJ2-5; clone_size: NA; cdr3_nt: TGTGCCAGCAGCTTACTAGCGGGAGGGGAGACCCAGTACTTC; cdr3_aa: CASSLLAGGETQYF
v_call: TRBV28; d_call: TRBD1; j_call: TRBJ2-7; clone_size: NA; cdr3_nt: TGTGCCAGCAGTTTAGGTGGGACAGGGGGCAGGTACGAGCAGTACTTC; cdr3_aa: CASSLGGTGGRYEQYF
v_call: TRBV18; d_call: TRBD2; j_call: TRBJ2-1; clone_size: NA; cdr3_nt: TGTGCCAGCTCCGGACTAGCGGGAGGATACAATGAGCAGTTCTTC; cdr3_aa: CASSGLAGGYNEQFF
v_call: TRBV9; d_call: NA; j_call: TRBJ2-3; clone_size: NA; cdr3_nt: TGTGCCAGCAGCGTAGGCGGAGGCACTAGCACAGATACGCAGTATTTT; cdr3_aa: CASSVGGGTSTDTQYF
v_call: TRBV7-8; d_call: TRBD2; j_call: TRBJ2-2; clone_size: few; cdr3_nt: TGTGCCAGCAGCGCGGGGGTAGTCAACACCGGGGAGCTGTTTTTT; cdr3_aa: CASSAGVVNTGELFF
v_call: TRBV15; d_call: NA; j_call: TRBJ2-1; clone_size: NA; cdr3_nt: TGTGCCACCAGCAGGGAGGATGAGCAGTTCTTC; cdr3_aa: CATSREDEQFF
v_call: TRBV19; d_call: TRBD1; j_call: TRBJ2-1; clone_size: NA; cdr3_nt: TGTGCCAGTAGTCCCGGACAGGGCCGATCCTACAATGAGCAGTTCTTC; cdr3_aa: CASSPGQGRSYNEQFF
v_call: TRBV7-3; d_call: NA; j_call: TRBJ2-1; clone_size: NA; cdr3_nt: TGTGCCAGCAGCTTAAGCGCTAGCGCCAATGAGCAGTTCTTC; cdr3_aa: CASSLSASANEQFF
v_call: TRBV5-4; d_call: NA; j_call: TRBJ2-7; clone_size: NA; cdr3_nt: TGTGCCAGCAGGGGTGGGGGGGGCAGGAACGAGCAGTACTTC; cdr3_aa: CASRGGGGRNEQYF
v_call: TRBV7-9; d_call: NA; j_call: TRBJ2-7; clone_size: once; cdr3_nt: TGTGCCAGCAGCACGATGACTAGCTCCTACGAGCAGTACTTC; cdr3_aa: CASSTMTSSYEQYF
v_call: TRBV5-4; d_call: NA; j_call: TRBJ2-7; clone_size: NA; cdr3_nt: TGTGCCAGCAGCTTGGTTAGCGGCGAGCAGTACTTC; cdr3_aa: CASSLVSGEQYF
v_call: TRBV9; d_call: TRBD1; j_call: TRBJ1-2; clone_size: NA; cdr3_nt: TGTGCCAGCGGCGTGATGGGACAGGGCGCTGGTGGCTACACCTTC; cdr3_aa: CASGVMGQGAGGYTF
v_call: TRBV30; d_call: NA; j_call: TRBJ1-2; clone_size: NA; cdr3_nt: TGTGCCTGGGCCCCTGACACCGGCGTGATGTTCTATGGCTACACCTTC; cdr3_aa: CAWAPDTGVMFYGYTF
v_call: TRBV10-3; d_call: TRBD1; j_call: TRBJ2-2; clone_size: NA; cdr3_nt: TGTGCCATCACCGAAGGACAGGGTGAACGTCAAGCAACCGGGGAGCTGTTTTTT; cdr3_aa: CAITEGQGERQATGELFF